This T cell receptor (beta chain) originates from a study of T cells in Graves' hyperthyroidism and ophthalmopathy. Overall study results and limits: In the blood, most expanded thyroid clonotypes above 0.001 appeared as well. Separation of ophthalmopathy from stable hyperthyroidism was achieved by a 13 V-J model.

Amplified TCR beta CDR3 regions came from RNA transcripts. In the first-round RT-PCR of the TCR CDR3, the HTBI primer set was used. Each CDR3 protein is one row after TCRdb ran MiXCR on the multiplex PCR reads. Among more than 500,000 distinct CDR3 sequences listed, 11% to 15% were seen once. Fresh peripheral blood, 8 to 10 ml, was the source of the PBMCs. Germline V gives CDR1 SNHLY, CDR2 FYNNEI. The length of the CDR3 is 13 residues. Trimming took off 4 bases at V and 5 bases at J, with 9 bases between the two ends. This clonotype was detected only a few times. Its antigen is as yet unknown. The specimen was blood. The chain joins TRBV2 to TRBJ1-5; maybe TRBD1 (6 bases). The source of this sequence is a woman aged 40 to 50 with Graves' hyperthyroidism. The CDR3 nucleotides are TGTGCCAGCAGTGGGGGGGCGGATCAGCCCCAGCATTTT. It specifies CASSGGADQPQHF.